This T cell receptor beta chain emerged from a study of T cells after yellow fever vaccination. Across the study: The fractions with low cell numbers were processed using SMART-Seq v4 Ultra Low Input.

TCRdb reprocessed the 5' RACE reads with MiXCR, giving one entry per CDR3 protein. The repertoire holds around 46,000 distinct CDR3 sequences, with roughly 7.3% as singletons. The sample holds a few counts of this clonotype. Its antigen is undetermined. The CDR3 extends over 14 amino acids. Trimming left V 4 bases short and J 6 bases short, with 16 bases between. Germline CDR1 reads MNHEY; CDR2 reads SVGEGT. Study-wide points: There was a small share of clonotypes that showed up in both the CD4 and CD8 compartments.

Sequencing used CD8+ T cells sorted from PBMCs, obtained about 2 weeks after the first yellow fever vaccination. This chain joins TRBV6-2 or TRBV6-3 and TRBJ2-7, with D maybe TRBD2 (7 bases). The receptor was derived from a man in his late teens or twenties who received the YFV17D yellow fever vaccine. The CDR3 here is CASSSGGAVGEQYV. The CDR3, as DNA: TGTGCCAGCAGTTCTGGGGGGGCAGTCGGCGAGCAGTACGTC.